Following are 12 T cell receptor beta chains from one sample sequenced in a study of T cell responses to AZD1222 COVID-19 vaccine. TCRdb's table, derived via immunoSEQ multiplex PCR, lists solely in-frame clones and lacks some. Here the sample spans roughly 96,000 clones, roughly 90% being singletons. Sample: peripheral blood, taken on day 0 of AZD1222 vaccination. The receptor source for this set is an adult in good health.

The gene calls are TRBV12-5 and TRBJ1-1; D is possibly TRBD1 (6 bases). Germline V lookup: CDR1 LGHNT, CDR2 FRNRAP. This CDR3 spans 15 amino acids. V dropped 0 bases and J dropped 0 bases, with 8 bases sitting between them. The chain's CDR3 is CASGLVGQLNTEAFF. The CDR3 DNA sequence: TGTGCTAGTGGTTTGGTTGGACAGCTGAACACTGAAGCTTTCTTT.

The chain recombines TRBV5-1 with TRBJ1-3; D remains ambiguous. The CDR3 sequence is 17 residues long. Germline V gives CDR1 SGHRS, CDR2 YFSETQ. With 1 base removed from V and 3 bases from J, the gap between germline ends came to 17 bases. CDR3 in amino acids: CASSLSPYPGNGNTIYF. The CDR3 DNA reads TGCGCCAGCAGCTTGAGCCCCTACCCGGGCAATGGAAACACCATATATTTT.

The chain is built from TRBV9 and TRBJ2-2; 11 nucleotides agree with TRBD1. V shed 4 bases and J 4 bases; nucleotides not matched to a gene: 6. The germline CDR1 and CDR2 sequences are SGDLS and YYNGEE. CDR3 size: 16 residues. The CDR3 nucleotides are TGTGCCAGCAGCCCAGGGGGACAGGGGGTCACCGGGGAGCTGTTTTTT. Its translation is CASSPGGQGVTGELFF.

The genes are TRBV3-1 (or the pseudogene TRBV3-2) and TRBJ1-1; no definite D call. This CDR3 region has 15 residues. Germline values: CDR1 LGHDT, CDR2 YNNKEL (reference sequence). Between the trimmed V and J ends, which lost 5 bases and 10 bases, there was a span of 23 bases. The CDR3 DNA sequence: TGTGCCAGCAGCGCCGGAACCTCGGGGAGATGGGGAGCTTTCTTT. It is translated as CASSAGTSGRWGAFF.

V and J are TRBV2 and TRBJ1-1; a possible D gene is TRBD1 (5 bases). Germline CDR1 reads SNHLY; CDR2 reads FYNNEI. CDR3 length: 16 amino acids. Trimming removed 1 base from V and 0 bases from J, with 12 bases in between. In DNA, the CDR3 is TGTGCCAGCAGTGAAGGACGGTCACAGGTGAACACTGAAGCTTTCTTT. Its translation: CASSEGRSQVNTEAFF.

The V call is TRBV10-3, the J call TRBJ1-5; D remains ambiguous. This CDR3 region has 13 residues. Trimming pared 3 bases from V and 7 bases from J, leaving 10 bases between. Germline V gene data show CDR1 as ENHRY and CDR2 as SYGVKD. As DNA, the CDR3 is TGTGCCATCAGTGACGATCAGATCCAGCCCCAGCATTTT. Protein sequence: CAISDDQIQPQHF.

This rearrangement joins TRBV28 to TRBJ1-4; 9 bases line up with TRBD1. This CDR3 spans 15 amino acids. The germline V gene encodes CDR1 MDHEN and CDR2 SYDVKM. With 2 bases clipped from V and 11 bases from J, the junction kept 9 bases outside the gene matches. Written as DNA, the CDR3 is TGTGCCAGCAGTTTAGTTGGGACAGGGTTGCAGAAACTGTTTTTT. This encodes CASSLVGTGLQKLFF. Full variable domain (rest looked up from reference TRBV28 and TRBJ1-4): DVKVTQSSRYLVKRTGEKVFLECVQDMDHENMFWYRQDPGLGLRLIYFSYDVKMKEKGDIPEGYSVSREKKERFSLILESASTNQTSMYLCASSLVGTGLQKLFFGSGTQLSVL.

The V gene is TRBV11-3, the J gene TRBJ2-5, with 10 bases identical to TRBD1. This CDR3 is built from 15 residues. The V gene end was trimmed by 5 bases and the J gene end by 6 bases; junction bases not matched to a gene: 9. Germline lookup yields CDR1 SGHNT and CDR2 YENEEA. In DNA form, the CDR3 reads TGTGCCAGCAGCGCTGGGACAGGGGATCAAAAGACCCAGTACTTC. It translates to CASSAGTGDQKTQYF.

This chain links TRBV18 with TRBJ2-1; 13 positions match TRBD2. V was clipped by 3 bases and J by 7 bases; unmatched bases: 6. The CDR3 extends over 16 amino acids. In germline, CDR1 is KGHSH, CDR2 LQKENI. CDR3 sequence: CASSPTGLAGENEQFF. CDR3 in DNA: TGTGCCAGCTCACCTACAGGACTAGCGGGAGAAAATGAGCAGTTCTTC. Full variable domain (remainder filled in from reference TRBV18 and TRBJ2-1): NAGVMQNPRHLVRRRGQEARLRCSPMKGHSHVYWYRQLPEEGLKFMVYLQKENIIDESGMPKERFSAEFPKEGPSILRIQQVVRGDSAAYFCASSPTGLAGENEQFFGPGTRLTVL.

The V and J genes are TRBV11-1 and TRBJ1-1; the match to TRBD1 covers 8 bases. The V segment lost 5 bases and the J segment 11 bases; nucleotides outside the gene matches: 7. This CDR3 is built from 12 residues. CDR1 SGHAT and CDR2 FQDESV come from the germline V gene (reference sequence). In DNA form, the CDR3 reads TGTGCCAGCAGCCTCGACAGGGGCGAGGCTTTCTTT. Encoded protein: CASSLDRGEAFF.

V usage is TRBV5-6 and J usage is TRBJ1-5; unclear D gene. The germline CDR1 and CDR2 sequences are SGHDT and YYEEEE. The CDR3 runs 15 residues. Trimming pared 1 base from V and 0 bases from J, leaving 8 bases between. The CDR3: CASSLKGYSNQPQHF. The CDR3 nucleotides are TGTGCCAGCAGCTTGAAGGGTTATAGCAATCAGCCCCAGCATTTT.

The chain has TRBV28 and TRBJ1-5; no firm D call. V lost 6 bases, J lost 0 bases, and 12 bases lay in between. This CDR3 is 15 amino acids long. The germline V gene has CDR1 MDHEN and CDR2 SYDVKM. This chain's CDR3 is CASRRGRNSNQPQHF. The CDR3 DNA reads TGTGCCAGCAGAAGAGGCAGGAATAGCAATCAGCCCCAGCATTTT.